This TCR beta chain was sequenced during a study of CD8+CD57+ T cells in acquired aplastic anemia. About the research overall: Yields of DNA that came from sorted CD4+ and CD8+ cells averaged roughly 3 ug. As sequenced from healthy donors, CD4+ cells averaged approximately 11 million reads. Notes on the study in general: Significance was not reached for CD8+ Simpson's diversity between patients and controls. A set of more than 25 CD8+ CDR3 sequences was shared between patients and controls, and these sequences appeared highly expressed in patients.

There are a few counts of this clonotype. Antigen unknown. Template material for TCR beta VDJ and CDR3 profiling consisted of genomic DNA. TCRdb re-called the reads through MiXCR, storing one row per CDR3 protein. The table shows about 48,000 distinct CDR3 sequences, with around 73% occurring only once. CDR1 is LNHDA and CDR2 is SQIVND in the germline V gene (reference sequence). The CDR3 totals 13 residues. V shed 8 bases and J 8 bases; nucleotides not matched to a gene: 6. The sample was sorted CD4+, CD8+, or CD8+CD57+ T cells (not recorded which) from PBMCs. The chain joins TRBV19 to TRBJ2-2; 9 bases are shared with TRBD1. This sequence originates from a human donor in good health, serving as a control. The CDR3 loop is CASRRQGEGELFF. In DNA, the CDR3 is TGTGCCAGTCGACGACAGGGGGAGGGGGAGCTGTTTTTT.